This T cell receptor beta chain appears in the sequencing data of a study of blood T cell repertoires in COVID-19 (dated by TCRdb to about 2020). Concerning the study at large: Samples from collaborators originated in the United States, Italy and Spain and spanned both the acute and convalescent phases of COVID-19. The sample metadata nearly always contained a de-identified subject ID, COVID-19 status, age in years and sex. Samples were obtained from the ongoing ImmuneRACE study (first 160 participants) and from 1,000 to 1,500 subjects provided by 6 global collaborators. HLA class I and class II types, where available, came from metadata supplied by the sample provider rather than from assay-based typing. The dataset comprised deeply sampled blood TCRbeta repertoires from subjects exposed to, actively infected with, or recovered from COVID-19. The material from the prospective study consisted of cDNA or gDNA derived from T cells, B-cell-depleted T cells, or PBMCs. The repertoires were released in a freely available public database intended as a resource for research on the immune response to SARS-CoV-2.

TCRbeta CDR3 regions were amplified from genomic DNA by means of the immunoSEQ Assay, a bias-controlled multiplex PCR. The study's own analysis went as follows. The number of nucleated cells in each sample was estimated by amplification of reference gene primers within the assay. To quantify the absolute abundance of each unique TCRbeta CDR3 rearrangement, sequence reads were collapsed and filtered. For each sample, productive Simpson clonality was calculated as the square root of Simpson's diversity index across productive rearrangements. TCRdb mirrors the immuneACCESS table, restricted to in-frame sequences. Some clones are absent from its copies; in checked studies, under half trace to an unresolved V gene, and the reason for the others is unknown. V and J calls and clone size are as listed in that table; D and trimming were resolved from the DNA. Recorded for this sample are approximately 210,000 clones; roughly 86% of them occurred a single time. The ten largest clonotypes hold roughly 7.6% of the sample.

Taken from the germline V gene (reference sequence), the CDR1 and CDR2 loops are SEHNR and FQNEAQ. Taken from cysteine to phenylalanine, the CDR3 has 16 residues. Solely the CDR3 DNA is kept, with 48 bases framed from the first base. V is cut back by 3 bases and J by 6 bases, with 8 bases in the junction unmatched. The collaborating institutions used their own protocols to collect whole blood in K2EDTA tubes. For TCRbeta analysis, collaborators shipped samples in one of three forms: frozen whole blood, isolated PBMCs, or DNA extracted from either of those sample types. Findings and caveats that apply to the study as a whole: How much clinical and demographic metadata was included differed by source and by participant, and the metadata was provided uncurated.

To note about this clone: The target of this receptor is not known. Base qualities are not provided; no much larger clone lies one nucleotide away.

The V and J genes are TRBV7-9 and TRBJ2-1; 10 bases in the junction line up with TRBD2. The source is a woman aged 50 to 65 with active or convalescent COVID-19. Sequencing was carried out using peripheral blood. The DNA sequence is TGTGCCAGCAGCTTTATTGGGGTAGCGGGAGGCAATGAGCAGTTCTTC. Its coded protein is CASSFIGVAGGNEQFF.